The source of this TCR beta chain is a study of T cells in women clearing cervical HPV infection. Broader study findings: TRBV6-7 abundance was lower in cases than controls (around 0.1% versus 0.15%).

Remarks on this clone: Its specificity is not known. The CDR3 end is not reached by the read, which stops 3 residues before it; the germline J gene fills it in.

The CDR3 runs 12 residues. Per germline, CDR1 SGHAT and CDR2 FQNNGV. Only in-frame clones appear in the TCRdb table, and some are missing; sequencing was by immunoSEQ multiplex PCR. The sample totals tens of thousands of clones. The chain links TRBV11-2 to TRBJ1-2; D uncertain. The clonotype comes from a woman between 18 and 75 years old with a cervical HPV16 infection that either progressed to CIN3+ or cleared (not recorded which). Material for sequencing was blood buffy coat. This CDR3 reads CASSAGWGGYTF. The covered CDR3 bases are TGTGCCAGCAGCGCGGGGTGGGGAGGC.